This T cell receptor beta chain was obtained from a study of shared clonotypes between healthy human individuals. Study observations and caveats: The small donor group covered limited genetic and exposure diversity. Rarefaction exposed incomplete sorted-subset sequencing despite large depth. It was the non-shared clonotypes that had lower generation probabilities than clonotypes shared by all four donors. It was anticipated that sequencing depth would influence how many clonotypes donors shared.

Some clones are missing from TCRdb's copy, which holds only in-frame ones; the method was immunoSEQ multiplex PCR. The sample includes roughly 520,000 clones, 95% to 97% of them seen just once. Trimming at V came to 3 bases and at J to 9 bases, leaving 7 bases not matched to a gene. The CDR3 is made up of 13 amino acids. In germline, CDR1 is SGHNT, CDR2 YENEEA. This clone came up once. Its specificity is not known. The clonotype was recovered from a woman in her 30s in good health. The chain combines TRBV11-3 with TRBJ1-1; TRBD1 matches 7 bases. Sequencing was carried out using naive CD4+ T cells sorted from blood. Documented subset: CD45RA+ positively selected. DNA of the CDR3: TGTGCCAGCAGCTTGAGGAGGGGGCTTCAAGCTTTCTTT. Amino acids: CASSLRRGLQAFF.